A single sample is the source of the 28 T cell receptor beta chains below, sequenced in a study of T cells in Graves' hyperthyroidism and ophthalmopathy. TCR beta CDR3 sequences were amplified from RNA transcripts. TCR CDR3 underwent first-round RT-PCR with the HTBI primer set. In TCRdb, the multiplex PCR reads were re-called with MiXCR into one record per CDR3 protein. The sample holds hundreds of thousands of distinct CDR3 sequences, roughly 14% seen once. The material sequenced was blood. Receptors originate from a woman in her 40s with Graves' ophthalmopathy.

This chain uses TRBV3-1 with TRBJ2-5; no clear D gene. The CDR3 runs 14 residues. V gave up 3 bases and J gave up 5 bases, with 13 bases separating them. Germline CDR1 is LGHDT and CDR2 is YNNKEL (reference sequence). The CDR3 bases are TGTGCCAGCAGCCAGCGCGGCCCTGGGGAGACCCAGTACTTC. Its protein product is CASSQRGPGETQYF.

This clonotype was seen repeatedly, ten times or more. This chain joins TRBV7-8 and TRBJ2-7, with D unresolved. CDR1 is SGHVS and CDR2 is FQNEAQ in the germline V gene. The CDR3 sequence is 15 residues long. V dropped 5 bases and J dropped 2 bases, with 16 bases sitting between them. The CDR3 sequence is CASSHSEVKAYEQYF. CDR3 nucleotides: TGTGCCAGCAGCCATAGTGAGGTAAAAGCCTACGAGCAGTACTTC.

This clonotype was seen repeatedly, ten times or more. V usage is TRBV12-3 or TRBV12-4 and J usage is TRBJ1-5, with 9 bases fitting TRBD1. The J segment lost 2 bases and the V segment lost 3 bases, leaving 11 bases of the junction unmatched. This CDR3 is 18 amino acids long. Here the CDR3 DNA reads TGTGCCAGCAGTTTGTGGGACAGGGAACCCGACGGCAATCAGCCCCAGCATTTT. Protein: CASSLWDREPDGNQPQHF.

CDR3 protein: CASSLDDSPYGYTF. As DNA, the CDR3 is TGTGCCAGCAGCTTGGACGACAGTCCCTATGGCTACACCTTC. The chain couples TRBV5-6 to TRBJ1-2; D possibly corresponds to TRBD1 (5 bases). The V gene lost 0 bases and the J gene lost 4 bases, with 10 bases spanning the gap. CDR3 length: 14 residues. CDR1 is SGHDT, CDR2 YYEEEE, per germline.

The chain carries TRBV5-1 and TRBJ2-7; possibly TRBD2 for D (6 bases). Trimming removed 4 bases at V and 1 base at J, with 18 bases between. Germline loops: CDR1 SGHRS, CDR2 YFSETQ. The CDR3 loop spans 16 amino acids. The CDR3: CASSPLTSTRSYEQYF. CDR3 nucleotide sequence: TGCGCCAGCAGCCCCCTGACTAGTACCCGGTCCTACGAGCAGTACTTC.

The CDR3 protein is CATSRWDRENSPLHF. DNA of the CDR3: TGTGCCACCAGCAGGTGGGACAGGGAGAATTCACCCCTCCACTTT. The rearrangement joins TRBV15 to TRBJ1-6, with 9 bases lining up with TRBD1. This CDR3 contains 15 residues. V lost 3 bases and J lost 7; bases outside the gene matches: 4. Germline V gene sequence: CDR1 LNHNV, CDR2 YYDKDF (reference sequence).

The genes are TRBV29-1 and TRBJ2-7, with no clear D. The germline V and J ends were trimmed by 3 bases and 3 bases, with 6 bases remaining between them. Per germline, CDR1 SQVTM and CDR2 ANQGSEA. CDR3 length: 11 amino acids. The CDR3 here is CSVETSYEQYF. In DNA, the CDR3 is TGCAGCGTTGAGACAAGCTACGAGCAGTACTTC.

This clonotype was seen many times. The chain is built from TRBV28 and TRBJ1-5; D is uncertain. V was pared by 5 bases and J by 7 bases, with 12 bases between. This CDR3 is built from 13 residues. Germline V gene sequence: CDR1 MDHEN, CDR2 SYDVKM. Written as DNA, the CDR3 is TGTGCCAGCAGTCCCGGGGAGACCCAGCCCCAGCATTTT. It yields the protein CASSPGETQPQHF. Combining the CDR3 with reference TRBV28 and TRBJ1-5 gives the whole variable domain DVKVTQSSRYLVKRTGEKVFLECVQDMDHENMFWYRQDPGLGLRLIYFSYDVKMKEKGDIPEGYSVSREKKERFSLILESASTNQTSMYLCASSPGETQPQHFGDGTRLSIL.

This clonotype showed up just a few times. The chain joins TRBV12-3 or TRBV12-4 to TRBJ2-5; TRBD1 might be the D (6 bases). The CDR3 extends over 15 amino acids. Trimming pared 6 bases from V and 2 bases from J, leaving 16 bases between. CDR3 bases: TGTGCCAGCAGCCACGAACAGGGTGGGCAAGAGACCCAGTACTTC. This codes for CASSHEQGGQETQYF.

This clonotype was counted only a few times. Germline and junction disagree at one end, which may indicate a read error. J is TRBJ2-7 and V is TRBV4-2; TRBD2 might be the D (6 bases). Germline CDR1 reads LGHNA; CDR2 reads YNFKEQ. This CDR3 is 17 amino acids long. This chain's CDR3 is CASSQERSGTGPYERYF. The CDR3 region has the DNA TGTGCCAGCAGCCAAGAAAGGTCCGGGACTGGGCCCTACGAGCGGTACTTC.

This clonotype was recorded at least ten times. The rearrangement uses TRBV6-1 and TRBJ2-7, with D tentatively TRBD2 (5 bases). The CDR3 consists of 13 residues. Germline lookup yields CDR1 MNHNS and CDR2 SASEGT. V gave up 5 bases and J gave up 3 bases, with 11 bases separating them. The CDR3 loop reads CASSPLRDYEQYF. CDR3 DNA sequence: TGTGCCAGCAGTCCGCTACGGGACTACGAGCAGTACTTC.

Turning to this clonotype: A much larger clone differs from this one at a single base, so this may be a read error. V usage is TRBV20-1 and J usage is TRBJ2-7, with D perhaps TRBD2 (6 bases). Looked up from germline, CDR1 is DFQATT and CDR2 is SNEGSKA (reference sequence). This CDR3 region has 12 residues. CDR3 nucleotide sequence: TGCAGAGTTCAGACTAGGAGGGGCGAGCGGTACTTC. It encodes CRVQTRRGERYF.

This clonotype showed up many times. This chain uses TRBV6-5 with TRBJ2-2; D possibly corresponds to TRBD2 (6 bases). The CDR3 runs 16 residues. V gave up 7 bases and J gave up 4 bases, with 19 bases separating them. Looked up from germline, CDR1 is MNHEY and CDR2 is SVGAGI. CDR3 loop: CASNTGVGRGTGELFF. The CDR3 nucleotides read TGTGCCAGCAACACGGGGGTAGGGCGAGGCACCGGGGAGCTGTTTTTT.

This clonotype was found many times. The genes are TRBV6-2 or TRBV6-3 and TRBJ2-7, with 10 bases fitting TRBD2. Germline V gene lookup returns CDR1 MNHEY and CDR2 SVGEGT. After removal of 2 bases from V and 4 bases from J, the junction contained 5 bases not matched to a gene. The CDR3 runs 15 residues. CDR3 in DNA: TGTGCCAGCAGTTACGGACTAGCGGAGAATTACGAGCAGTACTTC. This gives the protein CASSYGLAENYEQYF.

This chain connects TRBV27 to TRBJ2-4; TRBD1 or TRBD2 may be the D gene (5 bases each). CDR3 length equals 15 residues. V lost 2 bases, J lost 3 bases, and 11 bases lay in between. Germline CDR1 is MNHEY and CDR2 is SMNVEV (reference sequence). The CDR3 sequence is CASSLGTQGKNIQYF. CDR3 DNA sequence: TGTGCCAGCAGTTTAGGGACCCAAGGCAAAAACATTCAGTACTTC.

This sequence joins TRBV12-3 or TRBV12-4 and TRBJ1-5, with D perhaps TRBD1 (5 bases). The V gene lost 3 bases and the J gene lost 3 bases, with 12 bases spanning the gap. This CDR3 is built from 15 residues. Here the CDR3 reads CASSLSDRANQPQHF. CDR3 coding DNA: TGTGCCAGCAGTTTGTCCGACAGAGCCAATCAGCCCCAGCATTTT.

Many counts were recorded for this clonotype. The chain joins TRBV6-2 or TRBV6-3 to TRBJ2-2, with 9 bases matching TRBD2. The J segment lost 4 bases and the V segment lost 6 bases, leaving 6 bases of the junction unmatched. The germline CDR1 and CDR2 sequences are MNHEY and SVGEGT. The CDR3 spans 15 residues. CDR3 residues: CASSGGRASTGELFF. The DNA for the CDR3 is TGTGCCAGCAGCGGCGGGAGGGCCAGCACCGGGGAGCTGTTTTTT.

There are a few counts of this clonotype. In nucleotides, the CDR3 is TGTGCCAGCAGTTTCTGGGGGGGAAACACTGAAGCTTTCTTT. Protein: CASSFWGGNTEAFF. The V call is TRBV27, the J call TRBJ1-1; a possible D gene is TRBD1 (5 bases). Germline loops: CDR1 MNHEY, CDR2 SMNVEV (reference sequence). V lost 3 bases and J 2 bases, leaving 10 bases between the germline ends. This CDR3 region has 14 residues.

This clonotype appeared many times. This rearrangement joins TRBV7-9 to TRBJ2-5; 11 bases align to TRBD2. Germline CDR1 SEHNR, CDR2 FQNEAQ (reference sequence). V trimming: 2 bases; J trimming: 4 bases; junction bases outside the gene matches: 9. The CDR3 totals 17 residues. CDR3: CASSLSGLTSGTETQYF. The CDR3 DNA is TGTGCCAGCAGCTTATCGGGGCTGACTAGCGGGACAGAGACCCAGTACTTC. The entire variable domain, with the rest obtained from reference TRBV7-9 and TRBJ2-5, is as follows: DTGVSQNPRHKITKRGQNVTFRCDPISEHNRLYWYRQTLGQGPEFLTYFQNEAQLEKSRLLSDRFSAERPKGSFSTLEIQRTEQGDSAMYLCASSLSGLTSGTETQYFGPGTRLLVL.

The V call is TRBV10-3, the J call TRBJ2-5; a weak D match, TRBD2 (5 bases). Trimming cost V 10 bases and J 2 bases, with 17 bases left between them. The CDR3 is 14 amino acids. The germline CDR1 and CDR2 sequences are ENHRY and SYGVKD. This CDR3 is CATQDGPGQETQYF. The CDR3, as DNA: TGTGCCACCCAGGACGGCCCGGGACAAGAGACCCAGTACTTC.

This clonotype has a count of ten or more. The chain employs TRBV5-6 and TRBJ1-1; D is uncertain. Trimming left V 0 bases short and J 1 base short, with 13 bases between. CDR1 and CDR2 (germline): SGHDT, YYEEEE. The CDR3 sequence is 16 residues long. CDR3: CASSLGMTETNTEAFF. The DNA of the CDR3 is TGTGCCAGCAGCTTGGGTATGACGGAGACGAACACTGAAGCTTTCTTT.

This clonotype occurred a few times. The chain has TRBV18 and TRBJ1-1, with D possibly being TRBD1 (5 bases). This CDR3 region has 13 residues. V was clipped by 6 bases and J by 3 bases, with 11 bases between them. From germline, CDR1 is KGHSH and CDR2 LQKENI. The CDR3 DNA is TGTGCCAGCTCCGGGGGGAGGGACACTGAAGCTTTCTTT. The encoded protein is CASSGGRDTEAFF.

This clonotype came up many times. The chain recombines TRBV28 with TRBJ1-5; D uncertain. With 6 bases removed from V and 3 bases from J, the gap between germline ends came to 15 bases. This CDR3 region has 15 residues. From germline, CDR1 is MDHEN and CDR2 SYDVKM. The CDR3 protein is CASSHYTGFNQPQHF. The CDR3 DNA reads as TGTGCCAGCAGCCACTATACGGGGTTCAATCAGCCCCAGCATTTT.

In its sample, this clonotype was seen a few times. This chain joins TRBV12-3 or TRBV12-4 and TRBJ2-5, with 9 nucleotides matching TRBD2. The V and J ends lost 4 bases and 0 bases, in that order; junction bases with no gene match: 3. The CDR3 is 15 amino acids. DNA for the CDR3: TGTGCCAGCAGTTCGCGGGGGGGGTACCAAGAGACCCAGTACTTC. Encoded protein: CASSSRGGYQETQYF.

This clonotype was observed at least ten times. This rearrangement joins TRBV6-4 to TRBJ2-2; 7 bases align to TRBD1. The length of the CDR3 is 16 residues. Trimming took 6 bases from V and 4 from J; bases not matched to a gene: 11. CDR1 is MRHNA and CDR2 is SNTAGT in the germline V gene. Written as DNA, the CDR3 is TGTGCCAGCAGGACTCTCTTGACAGGGATCACCGGGGAGCTGTTTTTT. Translating gives CASRTLLTGITGELFF.

This clonotype turned up a few times. This chain connects TRBV6-1 to TRBJ2-7; weak D call: TRBD2 (6 bases). The CDR3 covers 15 residues. The germline V and J ends were trimmed by 5 bases and 1 base, with 15 bases remaining between them. Germline lookup yields CDR1 MNHNS and CDR2 SASEGT. The CDR3 loop reads CASSNAPGGSYEQYF. Written as DNA, the CDR3 is TGTGCCAGCAGTAACGCTCCCGGGGGATCCTACGAGCAGTACTTC.

This clonotype has just a few counts. DNA of the CDR3: TGTGCCAGTAGTATAGTGGGGACAGAGAAGTCGAACACCGGGGAGCTGTTTTTT. Amino acid sequence: CASSIVGTEKSNTGELFF. This sequence joins TRBV19 and TRBJ2-2, with 7 bases matching TRBD1. Germline V gives CDR1 LNHDA, CDR2 SQIVND (reference sequence). The CDR3 is made up of 18 amino acids. The trim removed 1 base at V and 0 bases at J, leaving 8 bases unmatched.

This clonotype has only a few counts. The chain employs TRBV4-1 and TRBJ2-7; D perhaps matches TRBD1 (5 bases). The V gene's germline CDR1 is MGHRA and CDR2 YSYEKL. There are 17 residues in the CDR3. V was pared by 0 bases and J by 0 bases, with 15 bases between. The CDR3 loop reads CASSQDPRQSHSYEQYF. The CDR3 nucleotides read TGCGCCAGCAGCCAAGACCCCCGACAGAGCCACTCCTACGAGCAGTACTTC.